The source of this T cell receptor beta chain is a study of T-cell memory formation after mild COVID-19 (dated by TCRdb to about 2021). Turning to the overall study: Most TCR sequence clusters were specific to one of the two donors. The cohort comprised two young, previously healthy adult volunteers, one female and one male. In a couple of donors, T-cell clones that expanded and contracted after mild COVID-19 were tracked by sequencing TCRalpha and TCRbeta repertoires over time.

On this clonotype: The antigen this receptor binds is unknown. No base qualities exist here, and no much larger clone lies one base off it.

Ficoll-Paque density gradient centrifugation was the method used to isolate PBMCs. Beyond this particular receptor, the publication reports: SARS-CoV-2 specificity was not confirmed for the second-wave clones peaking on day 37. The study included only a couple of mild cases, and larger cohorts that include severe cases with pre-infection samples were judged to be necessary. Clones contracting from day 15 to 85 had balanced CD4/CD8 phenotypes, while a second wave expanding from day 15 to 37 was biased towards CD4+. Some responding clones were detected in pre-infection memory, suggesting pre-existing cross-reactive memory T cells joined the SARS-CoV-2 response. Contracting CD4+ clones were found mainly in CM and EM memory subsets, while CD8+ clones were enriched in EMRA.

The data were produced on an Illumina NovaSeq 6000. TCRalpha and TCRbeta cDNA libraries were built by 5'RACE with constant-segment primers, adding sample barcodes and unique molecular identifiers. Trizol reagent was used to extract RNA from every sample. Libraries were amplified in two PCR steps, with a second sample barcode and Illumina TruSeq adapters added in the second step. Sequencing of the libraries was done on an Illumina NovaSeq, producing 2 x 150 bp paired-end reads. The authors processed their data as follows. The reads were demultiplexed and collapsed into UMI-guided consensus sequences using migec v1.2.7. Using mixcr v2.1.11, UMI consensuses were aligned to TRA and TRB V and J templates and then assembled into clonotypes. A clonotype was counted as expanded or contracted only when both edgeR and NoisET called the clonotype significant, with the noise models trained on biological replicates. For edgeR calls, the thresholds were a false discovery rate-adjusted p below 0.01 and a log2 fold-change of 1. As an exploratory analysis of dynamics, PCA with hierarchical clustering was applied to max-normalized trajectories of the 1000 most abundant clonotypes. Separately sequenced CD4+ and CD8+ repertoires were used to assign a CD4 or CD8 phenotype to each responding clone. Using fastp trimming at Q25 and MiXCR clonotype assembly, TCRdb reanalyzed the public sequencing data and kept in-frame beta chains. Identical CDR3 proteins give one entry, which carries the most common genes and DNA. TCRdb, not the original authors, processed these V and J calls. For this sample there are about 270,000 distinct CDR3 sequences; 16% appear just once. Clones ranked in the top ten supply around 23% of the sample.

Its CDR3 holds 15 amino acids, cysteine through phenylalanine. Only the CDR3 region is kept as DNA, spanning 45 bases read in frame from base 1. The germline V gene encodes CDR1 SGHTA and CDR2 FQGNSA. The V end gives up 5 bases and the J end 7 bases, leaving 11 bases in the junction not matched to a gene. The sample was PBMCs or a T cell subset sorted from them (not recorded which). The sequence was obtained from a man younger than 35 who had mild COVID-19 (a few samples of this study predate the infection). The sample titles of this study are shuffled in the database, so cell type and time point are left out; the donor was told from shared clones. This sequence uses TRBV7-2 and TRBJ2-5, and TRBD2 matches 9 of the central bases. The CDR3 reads CASSLWTSEGGTQYF. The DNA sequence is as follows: TGTGCCAGCAGCCTATGGACTAGCGAGGGTGGGACCCAGTACTTC.